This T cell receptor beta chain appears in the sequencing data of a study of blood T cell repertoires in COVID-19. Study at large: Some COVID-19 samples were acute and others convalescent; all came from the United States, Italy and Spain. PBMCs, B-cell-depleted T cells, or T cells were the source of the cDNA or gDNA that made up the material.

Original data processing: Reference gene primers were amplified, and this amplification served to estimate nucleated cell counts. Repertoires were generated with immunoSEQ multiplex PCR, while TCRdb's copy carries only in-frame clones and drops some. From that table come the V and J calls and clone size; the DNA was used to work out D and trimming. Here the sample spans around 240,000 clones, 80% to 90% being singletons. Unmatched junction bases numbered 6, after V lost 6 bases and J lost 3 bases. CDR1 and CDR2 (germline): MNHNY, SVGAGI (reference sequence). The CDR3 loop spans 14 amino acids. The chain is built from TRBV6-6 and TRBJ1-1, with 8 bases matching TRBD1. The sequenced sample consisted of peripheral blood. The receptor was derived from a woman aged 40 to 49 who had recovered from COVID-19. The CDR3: CASRGQVTDTEAFF. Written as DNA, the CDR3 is TGTGCCAGCAGGGGACAGGTTACGGACACTGAAGCTTTCTTT.